This entry lists 27 T cell receptor beta chains sequenced from one sample in a study of blood T cells in healthy people across ages (dated by TCRdb to about 2015). Library prep was done by 5' RACE. The second PCR ran for about 6 to 12 cycles and used a J-beta primer mix along with a sample-barcoded 5' primer. The public reads were reprocessed in TCRdb via fastp at Q25 and MiXCR, keeping in-frame beta chains. Records with the same CDR3 protein are collapsed into one entry carrying the most frequent genes and DNA. Counted in this sample were approximately 2,000,000 distinct CDR3 sequences; about two fifths of them appeared once. Of the sample, 23% falls within the top ten clones. The sequenced sample consisted of blood. Receptor source: a human donor in good health.

The chain employs TRBV11-3 and TRBJ2-1, with D perhaps matching TRBD2 (5 bases). The CDR3 runs 13 residues. The V gene's germline CDR1 is SGHNT and CDR2 YENEEA. Between the trimmed V and J ends, which lost 5 bases and 7 bases, there was a span of 12 bases. The CDR3 is CASSPGRLNEQFF. The CDR3 DNA follows: TGTGCCAGCAGCCCGGGAAGGTTAAATGAGCAGTTCTTC.

The chain recombines TRBV29-1 with TRBJ2-7, with D perhaps TRBD1 or TRBD2 (5 bases each). Germline CDR1 SQVTM, CDR2 ANQGSEA. CDR3 length equals 12 residues. Trimming left V 6 bases short and J 3 bases short, with 12 bases between. CDR3 DNA: TGCAGCGTGAGGGGCGACGACTACGAGCAGTACTTC. Translating gives CSVRGDDYEQYF.

The rearrangement uses TRBV4-2 and TRBJ2-7; 14 bases agree with TRBD2. The V gene's germline CDR1 is LGHNA and CDR2 YNFKEQ. V shed 1 base, J shed 0 bases, and the junction held 5 bases outside the gene matches. This CDR3 region has 18 residues. This chain's CDR3 is CASSQGWTSGGSSYEQYF. The CDR3 DNA follows: TGTGCCAGCAGCCAAGGGTGGACTAGCGGGGGGTCCTCCTACGAGCAGTACTTC.

This chain uses TRBV13 with TRBJ1-2; no definite D call. Per germline, CDR1 PRHDT and CDR2 FYEKMQ (reference sequence). The V end was cut by 5 bases, the J end by 6 bases, with 16 bases between. The CDR3 loop spans 14 amino acids. CDR3 DNA sequence: TGTGCCAGCAGCCATCAGACGGTGCCCCATGGCTACACCTTC. Encoded protein: CASSHQTVPHGYTF.

This chain links TRBV7-8 with TRBJ2-1; D is ambiguous. V lost 1 base, J lost 0 bases, and 10 bases lay in between. The germline CDR1 and CDR2 sequences are SGHVS and FQNEAQ. The CDR3 length is 16 residues. In nucleotides, the CDR3 is TGTGCCAGCAGCTTAGTAGCCAGATACTCCTACAATGAGCAGTTCTTC. It translates to CASSLVARYSYNEQFF. The variable domain in full, with the rest retrieved from reference TRBV7-8 and TRBJ2-1, is GAGVSQSPRYKVAKRGQDVALRCDPISGHVSLFWYQQALGQGPEFLTYFQNEAQLDKSGLPSDRFFAERPEGSVSTLKIQRTQQEDSAVYLCASSLVARYSYNEQFFGPGTRLTVL.

This clonotype has more than one count but fewer than ten. The chain uses TRBV28 and TRBJ1-5; the match to TRBD1 covers 8 bases. With 5 bases clipped from V and 3 bases from J, the junction kept 12 bases outside the gene matches. The CDR3 consists of 17 residues. Per the germline V gene, CDR1 is MDHEN and CDR2 is SYDVKM. The CDR3 bases are TGTGCCAGCAGTCGACCCCCGGACAGGGCATTCAATCAGCCCCAGCATTTT. Amino acid sequence: CASSRPPDRAFNQPQHF.

This chain links TRBV12-3 or TRBV12-4 with TRBJ1-1, with D hard to call. The CDR3 consists of 14 residues. Between the trimmed V and J ends, which lost 1 base and 1 base, there was a span of 7 bases. CDR3 bases: TGTGCCAGCAGTTTAGAGCGGACGAACACTGAAGCTTTCTTT. It yields the protein CASSLERTNTEAFF.

The rearrangement links TRBV7-2 to TRBJ2-3; D call uncertain. This CDR3 comprises 15 residues. V dropped 5 bases and J dropped 0 bases, with 12 bases sitting between them. Germline lookup yields CDR1 SGHTA and CDR2 FQGNSA. The CDR3 is CASSPFGGSTDTQYF. The CDR3 DNA reads as TGTGCCAGCAGCCCGTTTGGCGGAAGCACAGATACGCAGTATTTT.

The V and J genes are TRBV7-9 and TRBJ2-5, with TRBD2 matching over 13 bases. Trimming took 5 bases from V and 5 from J; bases not matched to a gene: 8. This CDR3 spans 16 amino acids. From germline, CDR1 is SEHNR and CDR2 FQNEAQ (reference sequence). This chain's CDR3 is CASSPVLAGGTETQYF. CDR3 nucleotides: TGTGCCAGCAGCCCTGTACTAGCGGGGGGGACTGAGACCCAGTACTTC.

The rearrangement links TRBV12-3 or TRBV12-4 to TRBJ1-6; D remains unclear. Trimming removed 5 bases at V and 8 bases at J, with 13 bases between. The CDR3 consists of 14 residues. This CDR3 reads CASSRSRSDSPLHF. The CDR3 DNA sequence: TGTGCCAGCAGTCGATCCAGATCGGATTCACCCCTCCACTTT.

The chain couples TRBV5-1 to TRBJ1-2; D is unresolved. This CDR3 is 14 amino acids long. Trimming left V 0 bases short and J 8 bases short, with 14 bases between. Per the germline V gene, CDR1 is SGHRS and CDR2 is YFSETQ. CDR3 loop: CASSLAGFPSGYTF. CDR3 DNA: TGCGCCAGCAGCTTGGCGGGGTTTCCTAGCGGCTACACCTTC.

The chain is built from TRBV21-1 and TRBJ1-2. TRBV21-1 is deemed a pseudogene. The CDR3 has 15 amino acids. The CDR3 DNA reads TGTGCCAGCAGCAAAGCGAGCAGCCCGACCTATGGCTACACCTTC. Translated: CASSKASSPTYGYTF.

To note about this clonotype: An end of the junction differs from the germline gene, which may be a read error. V and J are TRBV6-1 and TRBJ1-5; a weak D match, TRBD1 (5 bases). This CDR3 is built from 15 residues. Germline CDR1 reads MNHNS; CDR2 reads SASEGT. CDR3 sequence reads: CASSESGFSSQPQHF. Here the CDR3 DNA reads TGCGCCAGCAGTGAATCAGGGTTTAGCAGTCAGCCCCAGCATTTT.

This clonotype was counted between two and nine times. The rearrangement joins TRBV9 to TRBJ2-7, with 10 bases fitting TRBD1. The CDR3 spans 13 residues. CDR1 is SGDLS, CDR2 YYNGEE, per germline. The J segment lost 5 bases and the V segment lost 6 bases, leaving 5 bases of the junction unmatched. CDR3 region: CASTPDRGDEQYF. The CDR3, as DNA: TGTGCCAGCACCCCGGACAGGGGGGACGAGCAGTACTTC.

The chain is built from TRBV27 and TRBJ2-3; no clear D gene. Germline V lookup: CDR1 MNHEY, CDR2 SMNVEV (reference sequence). This CDR3 contains 12 residues. The DNA of the CDR3 is TGTACGAGATTGAGAAGCACAGATACGCAGTATTTT. It specifies CTRLRSTDTQYF.

The chain recombines TRBV4-3 with TRBJ2-1; 9 nucleotides match TRBD2. With 3 bases clipped from V and 4 bases from J, the junction kept 7 bases outside the gene matches. The CDR3 runs to 16 residues. CDR1 is LGHNA, CDR2 YSLEER, per germline. Here the CDR3 reads CASSQDRLAEYNEQFF. CDR3 nucleotides: TGCGCCAGCAGCCAGGATCGACTAGCGGAATACAATGAGCAGTTCTTC.

The rearrangement links TRBV27 to TRBJ1-5; no definite D call. With 2 bases removed from V and 6 bases from J, the gap between germline ends came to 17 bases. The CDR3 runs 16 residues. CDR1 and CDR2 from the germline V gene are MNHEY and SMNVEV (reference sequence). CDR3 nucleotides: TGTGCCAGCAGTTTACACCCAGGAGGCTCCTCTCAGCCCCAGCATTTT. Amino acid sequence: CASSLHPGGSSQPQHF.

The CDR3 sequence: CASTSAKGSLNTEAFF. In nucleotides, the CDR3 is TGTGCCAGCACCTCGGCAAAGGGAAGTTTGAACACTGAAGCTTTCTTT. The chain links TRBV28 to TRBJ1-1, with D unresolved. This CDR3 is 16 amino acids long. Germline V gene data show CDR1 as MDHEN and CDR2 as SYDVKM. V was trimmed by 7 bases and J by 0 bases, leaving 18 bases between them.

In DNA form, the CDR3 reads TGTGCCAGCGCTCAGAGATCTGGGGCCAACGTCCTGACTTTC. Its protein product is CASAQRSGANVLTF. This chain links TRBV6-5 with TRBJ2-6; D is ambiguous. The CDR3 is 14 amino acids. V lost 8 bases and J 1 base, leaving 9 bases between the germline ends. Germline V gene sequence: CDR1 MNHEY, CDR2 SVGAGI.

This clonotype was counted a few times. J is TRBJ2-7 and V is TRBV7-9; D remains unclear. Germline CDR1 reads SEHNR; CDR2 reads FQNEAQ (reference sequence). This CDR3 contains 14 residues. V gave up 4 bases and J gave up 7 bases, with 17 bases separating them. The CDR3 is CASSSPGADGEQYF. The CDR3, as DNA: TGTGCCAGCAGCTCCCCGGGCGCAGATGGGGAGCAGTACTTC.

The V gene is TRBV4-1, the J gene TRBJ2-7; 8 bases fit TRBD1. Per germline, CDR1 MGHRA and CDR2 YSYEKL. Trimming cost V 4 bases and J 6 bases; bases outside gene matches: 5. The CDR3 has 13 amino acids. CDR3 residues: CASSLMTGVEQYF. For the CDR3, the DNA is TGCGCCAGCAGCCTAATGACAGGGGTCGAGCAGTACTTC.

The chain combines TRBV7-2 with TRBJ2-3, with D uncertain. The V gene lost 5 bases and the J gene lost 0 bases, with 9 bases spanning the gap. CDR3 length equals 14 residues. Per the germline V gene, CDR1 is SGHTA and CDR2 is FQGNSA. As DNA, the CDR3 is TGTGCCAGCAGCAGCCAGACTAGCACAGATACGCAGTATTTT. It encodes CASSSQTSTDTQYF.

The V and J genes are TRBV4-3 and TRBJ1-6; 11 positions match TRBD1. V was clipped by 5 bases and J by 17 bases; unmatched bases: 5. This CDR3 contains 12 residues. CDR1 is LGHNA, CDR2 YSLEER, per germline. This chain's CDR3 is CASSADRGRIHF. CDR3 bases: TGCGCCAGCAGCGCGGACAGGGGGCGAATCCACTTT.

The chain joins TRBV7-3 to TRBJ2-1; TRBD2 agrees at 11 bases. The CDR3 runs to 16 residues. J was trimmed by 7 bases and V by 5 bases; bases with no gene match: 10. Germline V gene sequence: CDR1 SGHTA, CDR2 FQGTGA. The CDR3 sequence: CASSPNGLAGLNEQFF. CDR3 DNA: TGTGCCAGCAGCCCAAATGGACTAGCGGGCTTGAATGAGCAGTTCTTC.

CDR3: CASSPPLRLDRGYEQYF. The CDR3 nucleotides read TGTGCCAGCAGCCCACCCTTACGTCTGGACAGGGGTTACGAGCAGTACTTC. V and J are TRBV7-9 and TRBJ2-7; 9 positions agree with TRBD1. This CDR3 has 17 residues. Looked up from germline, CDR1 is SEHNR and CDR2 is FQNEAQ (reference sequence). The J segment lost 4 bases and the V segment lost 5 bases, leaving 15 bases of the junction unmatched.

This clonotype turned up a few times. The V gene is TRBV20-1, the J gene TRBJ1-5, with D possibly being TRBD1 (5 bases). The length of the CDR3 is 15 residues. Germline V gene lookup returns CDR1 DFQATT and CDR2 SNEGSKA (reference sequence). V lost 1 base to trimming and J lost 0 bases, with 10 bases between them. CDR3 region: CSARVAGHSNQPQHF. The CDR3 DNA reads as TGCAGTGCTAGAGTGGCAGGGCATAGCAATCAGCCCCAGCATTTT.

V is TRBV20-1 and J is TRBJ1-1, with 7 bases matching TRBD1. Per the germline V gene, CDR1 is DFQATT and CDR2 is SNEGSKA (reference sequence). V lost 3 bases to trimming and J lost 4 bases; unmatched junction nucleotides: 5. This CDR3 is built from 13 residues. CDR3 DNA sequence: TGCAGTGCTAGGAACCAGGGGGGCACTGAAGCTTTCTTT. Translation gives CSARNQGGTEAFF.